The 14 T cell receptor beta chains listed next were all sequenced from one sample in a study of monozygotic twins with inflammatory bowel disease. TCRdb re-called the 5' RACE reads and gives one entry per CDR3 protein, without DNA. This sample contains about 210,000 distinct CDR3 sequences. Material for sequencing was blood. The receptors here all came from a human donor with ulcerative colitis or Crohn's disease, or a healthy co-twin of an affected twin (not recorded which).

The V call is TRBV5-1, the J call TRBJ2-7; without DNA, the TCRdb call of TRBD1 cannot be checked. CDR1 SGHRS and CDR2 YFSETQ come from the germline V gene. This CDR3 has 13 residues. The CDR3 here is CASSWTSSYEQYF.

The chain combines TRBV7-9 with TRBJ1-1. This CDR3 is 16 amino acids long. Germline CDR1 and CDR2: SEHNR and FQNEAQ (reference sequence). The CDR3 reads CASSLFSPGRNTEAFF. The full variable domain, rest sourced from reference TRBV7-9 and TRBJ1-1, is DTGVSQNPRHKITKRGQNVTFRCDPISEHNRLYWYRQTLGQGPEFLTYFQNEAQLEKSRLLSDRFSAERPKGSFSTLEIQRTEQGDSAMYLCASSLFSPGRNTEAFFGQGTRLTVV.

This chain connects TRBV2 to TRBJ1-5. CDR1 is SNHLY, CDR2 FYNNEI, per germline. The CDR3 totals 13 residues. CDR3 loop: CASSEQDGQPQHF. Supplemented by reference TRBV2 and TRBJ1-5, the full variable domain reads EPEVTQTPSHQVTQMGQEVILRCVPISNHLYFYWYRQILGQKVEFLVSFYNNEISEKSEIFDDQFSVERPDGSNFTLKIRSTKLEDSAMYFCASSEQDGQPQHFGDGTRLSIL.

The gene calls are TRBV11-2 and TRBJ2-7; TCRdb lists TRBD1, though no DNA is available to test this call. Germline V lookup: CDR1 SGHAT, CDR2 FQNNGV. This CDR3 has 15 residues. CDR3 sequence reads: CASSLGNSGGGEQYF.

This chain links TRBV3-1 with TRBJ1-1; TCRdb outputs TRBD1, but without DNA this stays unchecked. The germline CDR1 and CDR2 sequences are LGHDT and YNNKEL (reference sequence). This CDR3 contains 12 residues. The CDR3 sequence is CASSRGGTEAFF.

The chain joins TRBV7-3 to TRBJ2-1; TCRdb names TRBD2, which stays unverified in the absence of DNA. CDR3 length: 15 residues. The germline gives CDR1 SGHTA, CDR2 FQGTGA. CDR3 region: CASSPSVRVYNEQFF.

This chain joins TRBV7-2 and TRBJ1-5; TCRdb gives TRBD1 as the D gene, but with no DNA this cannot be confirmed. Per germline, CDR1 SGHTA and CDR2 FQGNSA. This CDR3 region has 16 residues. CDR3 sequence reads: CASSSRTSSEGQPQHF.

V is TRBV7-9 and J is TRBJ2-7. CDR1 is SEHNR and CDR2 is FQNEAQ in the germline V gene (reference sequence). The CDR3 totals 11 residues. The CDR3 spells CASSSMYEQYF.

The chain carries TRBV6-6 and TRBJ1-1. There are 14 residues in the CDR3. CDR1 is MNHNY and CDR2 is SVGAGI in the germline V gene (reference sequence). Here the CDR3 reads CASSPSEMNTEAFF.

This chain's CDR3 is CSARDLGVEQYF. The chain employs TRBV20-1 and TRBJ2-7; TCRdb returns TRBD1, unconfirmable since there is no DNA. From germline, CDR1 is DFQATT and CDR2 SNEGSKA (reference sequence). This CDR3 comprises 12 residues.

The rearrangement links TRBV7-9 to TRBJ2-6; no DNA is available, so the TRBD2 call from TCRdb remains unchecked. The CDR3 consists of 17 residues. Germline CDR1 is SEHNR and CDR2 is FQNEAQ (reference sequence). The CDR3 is CASSPELAGAGANVLTF.

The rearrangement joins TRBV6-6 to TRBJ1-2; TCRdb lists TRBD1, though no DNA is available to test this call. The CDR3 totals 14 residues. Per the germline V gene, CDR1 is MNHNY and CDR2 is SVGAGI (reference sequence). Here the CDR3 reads CATGKGQGNYGYTF.

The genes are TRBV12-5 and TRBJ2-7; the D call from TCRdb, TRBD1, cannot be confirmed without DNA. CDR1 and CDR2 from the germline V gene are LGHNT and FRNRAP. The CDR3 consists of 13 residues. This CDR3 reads CASVGTGGDEQYF.

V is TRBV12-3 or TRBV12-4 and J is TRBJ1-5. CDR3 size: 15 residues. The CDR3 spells CASSLADYSNQPQHF.